Each of the 30 T cell receptor beta chains below was sequenced from the same sample in a study of cytomegalovirus exposure and HLA in healthy donors. The PCR was carried out with 60 Vbeta primers and 13 Jbeta primers. The data were produced by immunoSEQ multiplex PCR, yet TCRdb's version contains in-frame clones alone and is incomplete. This sample has more than 150,000 clones, with over 80% found just once. Sequenced sample: PBMCs. Receptors were obtained from a man aged 35-49 years in good health and CMV-seronegative.

This clone has only a few counts. The CDR3 DNA reads TGCGCCAGCAGCTTGGGCCTAGCGGAAGTCTCCTCCTCCACAGATACGCAGTATTTT. This codes for CASSLGLAEVSSSTDTQYF. The rearrangement joins TRBV5-1 to TRBJ2-3; 7 nucleotides align to TRBD2. CDR3 length: 19 residues. Germline V gives CDR1 SGHRS, CDR2 YFSETQ. After removal of 0 bases from V and 2 bases from J, the junction contained 15 bases not matched to a gene. The full variable domain, in which reference TRBV5-1 and TRBJ2-3 provide the parts outside the CDR3, is KAGVTQTPRYLIKTRGQQVTLSCSPISGHRSVSWYQQTPGQGLQFLFEYFSETQRNKGNFPGRFSGRQFSNSRSEMNVSTLELGDSALYLCASSLGLAEVSSSTDTQYFGPGTRLTVL.

This clone was observed once. Here the CDR3 reads CASSLGQGEEGYTF. The CDR3 DNA reads as TGTGCCAGCAGCTTGGGGCAGGGTGAAGAGGGCTACACCTTC. The rearrangement joins TRBV5-5 to TRBJ1-2; the D gene is possibly TRBD1 (5 bases). V lost 0 bases and J lost 8, with 14 bases in between. This CDR3 comprises 14 residues. The V gene's germline CDR1 is SGHKS and CDR2 YYEKEE (reference sequence).

The V call is TRBV28, the J call TRBJ2-5, with unresolved D. The CDR3 totals 16 residues. Germline loops: CDR1 MDHEN, CDR2 SYDVKM. V was pared by 5 bases and J by 7 bases, with 23 bases between. The CDR3 region is CASSTIQTRLSATQYF. In DNA form, the CDR3 reads TGTGCCAGCAGTACAATCCAGACTCGTTTGAGTGCGACCCAGTACTTC.

About this clone: This sample includes further DNA sequences coding for the same CDR3. The chain has TRBV5-1 and TRBJ1-3; TRBD1 might be the D (5 bases). V was pared by 4 bases and J by 0 bases, with 8 bases between. The length of the CDR3 is 14 residues. Germline V gene sequence: CDR1 SGHRS, CDR2 YFSETQ. The CDR3 coding sequence is TGCGCCAGCAGCCCCGACAGCTCTGGAAACACCATATATTTT. This translates into CASSPDSSGNTIYF.

This sequence joins TRBV9 and TRBJ2-1; 7 positions match TRBD2. The CDR3 consists of 15 residues. V shed 5 bases and J 2 bases; nucleotides not matched to a gene: 7. Per the germline V gene, CDR1 is SGDLS and CDR2 is YYNGEE. CDR3 bases: TGTGCCAGCAGAGCCCGGGACTACCCCTACAATGAGCAGTTCTTC. This gives the protein CASRARDYPYNEQFF.

This rearrangement joins TRBV5-1 to TRBJ2-1, with TRBD2 matching 9 bases. V shed 6 bases, J shed 0 bases, and the junction held 7 bases outside the gene matches. The CDR3 has 16 amino acids. The germline gives CDR1 SGHRS, CDR2 YFSETQ. The chain's CDR3 is CASMGSGRSSYNEQFF. In DNA, the CDR3 is TGCGCCAGCATGGGAAGCGGGAGGAGCTCCTACAATGAGCAGTTCTTC. Full variable domain (outside the CDR3, taken from reference TRBV5-1 and TRBJ2-1): KAGVTQTPRYLIKTRGQQVTLSCSPISGHRSVSWYQQTPGQGLQFLFEYFSETQRNKGNFPGRFSGRQFSNSRSEMNVSTLELGDSALYLCASMGSGRSSYNEQFFGPGTRLTVL.

The chain employs TRBV18 and TRBJ2-2, with 13 bases that match TRBD2. The V gene end was trimmed by 6 bases and the J gene end by 6 bases; junction bases not matched to a gene: 4. This CDR3 contains 15 residues. CDR1 KGHSH and CDR2 LQKENI come from the germline V gene. As DNA, the CDR3 is TGTGCCAGCTCGTCAGGACTAGCGGGAGCCGGGGAGCTGTTTTTT. Its protein is CASSSGLAGAGELFF.

Of note for this clone: At one of its ends the junction is not consistent with the germline gene, which may arise from a read error. The rearrangement uses TRBV7-7 and TRBJ2-5; D not certain. The V gene's germline CDR1 is SSHAT and CDR2 FNYEAQ (reference sequence). This CDR3 is 13 amino acids long. The CDR3 here is CASSSAYQETQYF. DNA of the CDR3: TGTGCTAGCAGCTCAGCCTACCAAGAGACCCAGTACTTC. The whole variable domain, filled in from reference TRBV7-7 and TRBJ2-5, reads GAGVSQSPRYKVTKRGQDVTLRCDPISSHATLYWYQQALGQGPEFLTYFNYEAQPDKSGLPSDRFSAERPEGSISTLTIQRTEQRDSAMYRCASSSAYQETQYFGPGTRLLVL.

The chain uses TRBV7-9 and TRBJ1-2, with 12 nucleotides matching TRBD1. V dropped 3 bases and J dropped 7; count of bases not matched to a gene: 6. Germline loops: CDR1 SEHNR, CDR2 FQNEAQ (reference sequence). This CDR3 has 15 residues. The CDR3 DNA reads TGTGCCAGCAGCTTCCGGGACAGGGGGCGAGGTGGCTACACCTTC. Its protein is CASSFRDRGRGGYTF.

The chain is built from TRBV7-3 and TRBJ2-5, with 9 bases matching TRBD2. This CDR3 contains 17 residues. Germline assignment: CDR1 SGHTA and CDR2 FQGTGA. Trimming took 6 bases from V and 1 from J; bases not matched to a gene: 12. The CDR3 sequence is CASSLHAGGRAQETQYF. CDR3 in DNA: TGTGCCAGCAGTCTACACGCGGGGGGGCGCGCCCAAGAGACCCAGTACTTC. Looking up the rest from reference TRBV7-3 and TRBJ2-5 gives the full variable domain: GAGVSQTPSNKVTEKGKYVELRCDPISGHTALYWYRQSLGQGPEFLIYFQGTGAADDSGLPNDRFFAVRPEGSVSTLKIQRTERGDSAVYLCASSLHAGGRAQETQYFGPGTRLLVL.

In this sample, this clone turned up a few times. This chain links TRBV28 with TRBJ1-1; D remains ambiguous. V was shortened by 4 bases and J by 10 bases, with 13 bases between the two germline ends. This CDR3 is 12 amino acids long. The germline V gene has CDR1 MDHEN and CDR2 SYDVKM. CDR3 DNA: TGTGCCAGCAGTTCACCGGCCCGGGGAGCTTTCTTT. Amino acid sequence: CASSSPARGAFF.

This clone was observed a few times. The chain links TRBV6-1 to TRBJ2-7; D may be TRBD1 (6 bases). The CDR3 has 15 residues. The germline gives CDR1 MNHNS, CDR2 SASEGT. Trimming removed 6 bases at V and 3 bases at J, with 18 bases between. The CDR3 sequence is CASRERTEPLYEQYF. As DNA, the CDR3 is TGTGCCAGCAGGGAGCGGACAGAACCCCTCTACGAGCAGTACTTC.

A single count supports this clone. In DNA, the CDR3 is TGTGCCAGCAGCGTAGACGCTAGCGGGGGGGATACGCAGTATTTT. Protein product: CASSVDASGGDTQYF. The rearrangement uses TRBV9 and TRBJ2-3; TRBD2 agrees at 11 bases. From germline, CDR1 is SGDLS and CDR2 YYNGEE. CDR3 length: 15 residues. The V and J ends lost 0 bases and 6 bases, in that order; junction bases with no gene match: 3.

The chain joins TRBV30 to TRBJ2-1; perhaps TRBD1 as D (6 bases). This CDR3 is built from 15 residues. V lost 0 bases and J lost 8, with 17 bases in between. CDR1 and CDR2 (germline): GTSNPN, SVGIG (reference sequence). The CDR3, as DNA: TGTGCCTGGAGTGTACCCCCCCTGGGACAATATGAGCAGTTCTTC. This sequence encodes CAWSVPPLGQYEQFF.

The V and J genes are TRBV4-3 and TRBJ2-7, with 14 bases lining up with TRBD2. There are 17 residues in the CDR3. J was trimmed by 5 bases and V by 4 bases; bases with no gene match: 10. The germline V gene has CDR1 LGHNA and CDR2 YSLEER. The CDR3 DNA sequence: TGCGCCAGCAGCCCTGGGACTAGCGGGAGATCTGGCGACGAGCAGTACTTC. Its protein is CASSPGTSGRSGDEQYF.

The V and J genes are TRBV7-6 and TRBJ2-5; 10 nucleotides agree with TRBD2. Germline V gene data show CDR1 as SGHVS and CDR2 as FNYEAQ. The CDR3 has 20 residues. The V and J ends lost 0 bases and 0 bases, in that order; junction bases with no gene match: 13. The CDR3 here is CASSLAGLAENHQYQETQYF. The CDR3 bases are TGTGCCAGCAGCTTAGCCGGACTAGCGGAAAACCATCAGTACCAAGAGACCCAGTACTTC.

The chain links TRBV15 to TRBJ2-7, with D tentatively TRBD1 (6 bases). V was clipped by 0 bases and J by 0 bases, with 9 bases between them. This CDR3 comprises 15 residues. CDR1 and CDR2 (germline): LNHNV, YYDKDF (reference sequence). CDR3 loop: CATSREQGSSYEQYF. CDR3 nucleotides: TGTGCCACCAGCAGAGAGCAGGGGAGCTCCTACGAGCAGTACTTC.

The chain joins TRBV7-3 to TRBJ2-3, with 7 positions matching TRBD2. Trimming removed 2 bases from V and 2 bases from J; junction bases left unmatched: 10. The germline V gene has CDR1 SGHTA and CDR2 FQGTGA. The CDR3 runs to 17 residues. The CDR3 nucleotides are TGTGCCAGCAGCTTAGGAAGGGCGGGGGTCCCCACAGATACGCAGTATTTT. Protein product: CASSLGRAGVPTDTQYF.

This sequence joins TRBV5-1 and TRBJ2-7; 10 bases match TRBD1. Germline assignment: CDR1 SGHRS and CDR2 YFSETQ. The CDR3 has 14 residues. V was pared by 3 bases and J by 5 bases, with 5 bases of the junction left unmatched. CDR3 sequence reads: CASSSGTGDHEQYF. Here the CDR3 DNA reads TGCGCCAGCAGCTCCGGGACAGGGGACCACGAGCAGTACTTC.

The V and J genes are TRBV5-1 and TRBJ2-1, with 9 bases identical to TRBD2. V was pared by 2 bases and J by 4 bases, with 4 bases of the junction left unmatched. Looked up from germline, CDR1 is SGHRS and CDR2 is YFSETQ. The CDR3 covers 15 residues. The CDR3, as DNA: TGCGCCAGCAGCTTCGGGCTAGCGGGATACAATGAGCAGTTCTTC. This translates into CASSFGLAGYNEQFF.

The rearrangement links TRBV2 to TRBJ2-5, with 8 nucleotides matching TRBD1. The V gene's germline CDR1 is SNHLY and CDR2 FYNNEI. V shed 4 bases and J 5 bases; nucleotides not matched to a gene: 9. The CDR3 runs 15 residues. The CDR3, as DNA: TGTGCCAGCAGTGGACAGGGGAGTCGTTCGGAGACCCAGTACTTC. Amino acid sequence: CASSGQGSRSETQYF. Full variable domain (outside the CDR3, taken from reference TRBV2 and TRBJ2-5): EPEVTQTPSHQVTQMGQEVILRCVPISNHLYFYWYRQILGQKVEFLVSFYNNEISEKSEIFDDQFSVERPDGSNFTLKIRSTKLEDSAMYFCASSGQGSRSETQYFGPGTRLLVL.

This clone was counted only a few times. V gene TRBV5-5 combines with J gene TRBJ1-2; 7 positions agree with TRBD1. Trimming removed 2 bases from V and 3 bases from J; junction bases left unmatched: 4. The CDR3 has 14 amino acids. CDR1 is SGHKS and CDR2 is YYEKEE in the germline V gene (reference sequence). The CDR3 protein is CASSFWDSYYGYTF. Written as DNA, the CDR3 is TGTGCCAGCAGCTTTTGGGACAGCTACTATGGCTACACCTTC.

The rearrangement uses TRBV5-6 and TRBJ2-5; TRBD2 matches 9 bases. The CDR3 length is 15 residues. The V gene's germline CDR1 is SGHDT and CDR2 YYEEEE. V shed 2 bases and J 7 bases; nucleotides not matched to a gene: 9. CDR3 sequence reads: CASSFRLAGRGTQYF. In nucleotides, the CDR3 is TGTGCCAGCAGCTTTAGGCTAGCGGGGCGGGGGACCCAGTACTTC.

This chain connects TRBV5-4 to TRBJ2-3; 11 nucleotides line up with TRBD2. Losses at the gene ends were 1 base for V and 8 bases for J; bases not matched to a gene: 3. The CDR3 extends over 14 amino acids. CDR1 SGHNT and CDR2 YYREEE come from the germline V gene (reference sequence). The CDR3 DNA sequence: TGTGCCAGCAGCTTGCTGCTAGCGGGGGGTACGCAGTATTTT. Residues: CASSLLLAGGTQYF.

The rearrangement joins TRBV28 to TRBJ1-3, with D possibly matching TRBD1 (6 bases). Trimming cost V 5 bases and J 0 bases, with 8 bases left between them. Per germline, CDR1 MDHEN and CDR2 SYDVKM. The CDR3 consists of 14 residues. In DNA, the CDR3 is TGTGCCAGCAGTCGACAGGCCTCTGGAAACACCATATATTTT. Translated: CASSRQASGNTIYF.

This sequence joins TRBV2 and TRBJ2-7; 9 bases match TRBD2. Germline V gene sequence: CDR1 SNHLY, CDR2 FYNNEI. The V and J ends lost 7 bases and 2 bases, in that order; junction bases with no gene match: 9. This CDR3 comprises 15 residues. CDR3: CASTPHASGTYEQYF. The CDR3 DNA sequence: TGTGCCAGCACCCCCCACGCTAGCGGGACCTACGAGCAGTACTTC.

This clone was found once. The chain links TRBV15 to TRBJ2-1, with 9 nucleotides matching TRBD2. This CDR3 contains 16 residues. Germline loops: CDR1 LNHNV, CDR2 YYDKDF (reference sequence). J gave up 7 bases and V 0 bases, and 7 bases lay outside the gene matches. In nucleotides, the CDR3 is TGTGCCACCAGCAGAGATGTGGCGGGGGGGAGGAATGAGCAGTTCTTC. It codes for CATSRDVAGGRNEQFF. Filled out from reference TRBV15 and TRBJ2-1, the complete variable domain reads DAMVIQNPRYQVTQFGKPVTLSCSQTLNHNVMYWYQQKSSQAPKLLFHYYDKDFNNEADTPDNFQSRRPNTSFCFLDIRSPGLGDTAMYLCATSRDVAGGRNEQFFGPGTRLTVL.

The rearrangement joins TRBV19 to TRBJ2-7; TRBD2 is a possible D gene (6 bases). Germline-derived CDR1 and CDR2 are LNHDA and SQIVND (reference sequence). CDR3 size: 14 residues. V lost 5 bases and J lost 5, with 16 bases in between. In DNA form, the CDR3 reads TGTGCCAGTAGTTCACGGGAGACAAGCCACGAGCAGTACTTC. It yields the protein CASSSRETSHEQYF.

This rearrangement joins TRBV5-1 to TRBJ2-1; TRBD1 agrees at 8 bases. The V and J ends lost 1 base and 4 bases, in that order; junction bases with no gene match: 10. The length of the CDR3 is 17 residues. Germline CDR1 is SGHRS and CDR2 is YFSETQ. The CDR3 sequence: CASSLNPGGASYNEQFF. As DNA, the CDR3 is TGCGCCAGCAGCTTGAACCCAGGGGGCGCTTCTTACAATGAGCAGTTCTTC.

The rearrangement joins TRBV28 to TRBJ2-3; 7 bases are shared with TRBD2. Per germline, CDR1 MDHEN and CDR2 SYDVKM. Germline trimming cut 3 bases from V and 7 bases from J; bases unmatched to any gene: 7. The CDR3 has 14 amino acids. The CDR3 sequence: CASSFTGGRNTQYF. The CDR3, as DNA: TGTGCCAGCAGTTTCACTGGCGGGAGAAATACGCAGTATTTT.